Below are 16 T cell receptor beta chains sequenced from a single sample in a study of TIL therapy for anti-PD-1-resistant metastatic lung cancer. The immunoSEQ assay was v3. Here immunoSEQ multiplex PCR was the method, and the copy in TCRdb shows in-frame clones only, minus some. The sample holds 45,000 to 60,000 clones, around 64% seen once. Time point indicated: pre-treatment sample, taken before nivolumab and TIL therapy. Pleural nodules or supraclavicular lymph nodes made up most of the excised metastases sampled. The material was tumor tissue, obtained at baseline. These receptors came from a person between 30 and 80 years old with non-small cell lung cancer.

The count of this clone is one. The V and J genes are TRBV19 and TRBJ1-6; tentatively, D is TRBD1 (5 bases). The CDR3 length is 15 residues. Trimming stripped 5 bases from V and 7 bases from J, with 15 bases between. In germline, CDR1 is LNHDA, CDR2 SQIVND (reference sequence). The CDR3 spells CASSQVGVENSPLHF. DNA for the CDR3: TGTGCCAGTAGTCAGGTGGGGGTAGAGAATTCACCCCTCCACTTT.

V and J are TRBV7-2 and TRBJ1-5, with 8 nucleotides matching TRBD1. Per the germline V gene, CDR1 is SGHTA and CDR2 is FQGNSA. The CDR3 contains 16 residues. Trimming cost V 5 bases and J 0 bases; bases outside gene matches: 6. The CDR3 DNA is TGTGCCAGCAGCCTCCTTGGACAGGGTAGCAATCAGCCCCAGCATTTT. This encodes CASSLLGQGSNQPQHF.

This clone occurred a few times. The genes are TRBV7-2 and TRBJ2-5, with 7 positions matching TRBD2. The CDR3 is made up of 16 amino acids. V dropped 3 bases and J dropped 4; count of bases not matched to a gene: 11. CDR1 SGHTA and CDR2 FQGNSA come from the germline V gene. CDR3 protein: CASSFPASGFGETQYF. The DNA of the CDR3 is TGTGCCAGCAGCTTTCCCGCTAGCGGATTTGGAGAGACCCAGTACTTC.

The rearrangement joins TRBV7-8 to TRBJ2-7, with D unclear. Germline assignment: CDR1 SGHVS and CDR2 FQNEAQ. CDR3 length: 15 residues. V lost 6 bases and J lost 2, with 17 bases in between. The CDR3 coding sequence is TGTGCCAGCAGTCCGAGGTCCCTACTTACCTACGAGCAGTACTTC. Protein sequence: CASSPRSLLTYEQYF.

The gene calls are TRBV7-2 and TRBJ2-1, with TRBD2 identical over 10 bases. Germline V gene lookup returns CDR1 SGHTA and CDR2 FQGNSA. This CDR3 has 16 amino acids. The V segment lost 3 bases and the J segment 15 bases; nucleotides outside the gene matches: 17. The CDR3 region has the DNA TGTGCCAGCAGCTTCCGCCCCGGGACAACTAGCGGGGAGGGGTTCTTC. Translating gives CASSFRPGTTSGEGFF.

The rearrangement joins TRBV30 to TRBJ2-4; D is unclear. From germline, CDR1 is GTSNPN and CDR2 SVGIG (reference sequence). CDR3 length: 14 amino acids. The ends were cut back, 0 bases at V and 5 bases at J, with 11 bases in the middle. CDR3 coding DNA: TGTGCCTGGAGTGTACGCAGAACGGAAAACATTCAGTACTTC. Its protein product is CAWSVRRTENIQYF.

The V gene is TRBV29-1, the J gene TRBJ1-4, with D uncertain. This CDR3 spans 11 amino acids. V lost 7 bases to trimming and J lost 12 bases, with 15 bases between them. Germline lookup yields CDR1 SQVTM and CDR2 ANQGSEA. The CDR3 coding sequence is TGCAGCGCGAAAACCTCCTCGGAACTGTTTTTT. Translation: CSAKTSSELFF.

The chain carries TRBV28 and TRBJ1-5, with D tentatively TRBD1 (5 bases). The CDR3 runs 17 residues. Germline-derived CDR1 and CDR2 are MDHEN and SYDVKM. Trimming took 5 bases from V and 0 from J, leaving 17 bases between them. CDR3 sequence (DNA): TGTGCCAGCAGTACTCCTACCAGAAGGGGTAGCAATCAGCCCCAGCATTTT. It yields the protein CASSTPTRRGSNQPQHF.

V is TRBV2 and J is TRBJ1-2; 11 positions agree with TRBD1. The junction had 5 bases not matched to a gene; V was cut back by 4 bases and J by 7 bases. Germline CDR1 reads SNHLY; CDR2 reads FYNNEI. The CDR3 is 14 residues long. The CDR3 loop reads CASSAGQGVSGYTF. CDR3 sequence (DNA): TGTGCCAGCAGTGCGGGACAGGGGGTGAGTGGCTACACCTTC.

The gene calls are TRBV30 and TRBJ2-7; either TRBD1 or TRBD2 may fit D (6 bases each). V was cut by 6 bases and J by 3 bases, with 12 bases left in between. Germline loops: CDR1 GTSNPN, CDR2 SVGIG (reference sequence). There are 12 residues in the CDR3. As DNA, the CDR3 is TGTGCCTGTATGGGGGGCTTCTACGAGCAGTACTTC. Protein: CACMGGFYEQYF.

The chain couples TRBV7-9 to TRBJ1-2, with D perhaps TRBD1 (5 bases). Trimming removed 3 bases from V and 1 base from J, with 9 bases in between. Germline values: CDR1 SEHNR, CDR2 FQNEAQ (reference sequence). The length of the CDR3 is 14 residues. The CDR3 protein is CASSLVQGNYGYTF. The CDR3 DNA reads as TGTGCCAGCAGCTTGGTCCAGGGTAACTATGGCTACACCTTC.

This rearrangement joins TRBV7-9 to TRBJ2-5; D uncertain. Germline CDR1 SEHNR, CDR2 FQNEAQ (reference sequence). CDR3 length: 11 residues. Trimming cost V 3 bases and J 5 bases, with 4 bases left between them. The CDR3 nucleotides read TGTGCCAGCAGCTTGATGGAGACCCAGTACTTC. Its protein product is CASSLMETQYF.

This clone has only one observation. The genes are TRBV5-1 and TRBJ1-6; D gene uncertain. Trimming left V 0 bases short and J 10 bases short, with 11 bases between. This CDR3 is 14 amino acids long. Germline CDR1 is SGHRS and CDR2 is YFSETQ. CDR3 nucleotides: TGCGCCAGCAGCTTGGCTCGAAGGGCCTCACCCCTCCACTTT. Translation gives CASSLARRASPLHF.

This clone was detected once. The chain links TRBV2 to TRBJ1-2; D gene unclear. Germline assignment: CDR1 SNHLY and CDR2 FYNNEI. This CDR3 comprises 14 residues. V was pared by 0 bases and J by 8 bases, with 13 bases between. The CDR3 here is CASSEAPAWEGYTF. CDR3 nucleotides: TGTGCCAGCAGTGAAGCTCCGGCCTGGGAAGGCTACACCTTC.

This clone was counted a few times. The V call is TRBV27, the J call TRBJ2-7; TRBD1 matches at 9 bases. The V gene end was trimmed by 8 bases and the J gene end by 4 bases; junction bases not matched to a gene: 9. The CDR3 runs 14 residues. Per germline, CDR1 MNHEY and CDR2 SMNVEV (reference sequence). The chain's CDR3 is CASRGRTGVYEQYF. The CDR3 region has the DNA TGTGCCAGCCGAGGCCGGACAGGGGTGTACGAGCAGTACTTC.

Written as DNA, the CDR3 is TGTGCCACCAGCAGTTTGGGACAGGGGGGCAATGAGCAGTTCTTC. Translating gives CATSSLGQGGNEQFF. The chain joins TRBV15 to TRBJ2-1; 11 bases align to TRBD1. V lost 3 bases, J lost 6 bases, and 4 bases stayed unmatched. The CDR3 has 15 residues. Germline V gives CDR1 LNHNV, CDR2 YYDKDF (reference sequence).